The 30 T cell receptor beta chains reported below all come from one sample, sequenced in a study of OX40 agonist ivuxolimab in advanced cancers. Data came from immunoSEQ multiplex PCR; TCRdb stores just in-frame clones and leaves some out. The table shows some 61,000 clones, with 70% to 80% occurring only once. Here the sequenced sample was CD4+ or CD8+ T cells sorted from blood, taken in a trial of the OX40 agonist ivuxolimab. The receptors stem from an adult with an advanced solid tumor such as melanoma, head and neck, liver or kidney cancer.

The chain combines TRBV5-6 with TRBJ2-2; 7 bases match TRBD1. This CDR3 is built from 16 residues. Trimming took 2 bases from V and 2 from J; bases not matched to a gene: 6. The germline V gene encodes CDR1 SGHDT and CDR2 YYEEEE. The CDR3 reads CASSFIDRANTGELFF. CDR3 bases: TGTGCCAGCAGCTTCATCGACAGGGCTAACACCGGGGAGCTGTTTTTT.

This chain uses TRBV5-1 with TRBJ1-2; D uncertain. The germline CDR1 and CDR2 sequences are SGHRS and YFSETQ. The CDR3 has 14 amino acids. V was clipped by 0 bases and J by 2 bases, with 8 bases between them. This CDR3 is CASSLALGNYGYTF. CDR3 bases: TGCGCCAGCAGCTTGGCCTTGGGGAACTATGGCTACACCTTC.

The chain joins TRBV15 to TRBJ2-7, with a weak D call TRBD2 (5 bases). V was shortened by 0 bases and J by 4 bases, with 13 bases between the two germline ends. This CDR3 is 15 amino acids long. Per the germline V gene, CDR1 is LNHNV and CDR2 is YYDKDF (reference sequence). The chain's CDR3 is CATSRDQLEGYEQYF. In DNA, the CDR3 is TGTGCCACCAGCAGAGATCAGTTAGAGGGTTACGAGCAGTACTTC. Complete variable domain (other parts from reference TRBV15 and TRBJ2-7): DAMVIQNPRYQVTQFGKPVTLSCSQTLNHNVMYWYQQKSSQAPKLLFHYYDKDFNNEADTPDNFQSRRPNTSFCFLDIRSPGLGDTAMYLCATSRDQLEGYEQYFGPGTRLTVT.

This chain uses TRBV7-9 with TRBJ1-1; D not certain. Trimming took off 3 bases at V and 2 bases at J, with 10 bases between the two ends. The CDR3 has 14 residues. Germline assignment: CDR1 SEHNR and CDR2 FQNEAQ (reference sequence). CDR3 DNA sequence: TGTGCCAGCAGCTTGAACAGCGGTAACACTGAAGCTTTCTTT. It translates to CASSLNSGNTEAFF.

V is TRBV27 and J is TRBJ1-4; maybe TRBD1 (5 bases). Germline assignment: CDR1 MNHEY and CDR2 SMNVEV (reference sequence). Trimming pared 4 bases from V and 10 bases from J, leaving 13 bases between. The CDR3 runs to 13 residues. In nucleotides, the CDR3 is TGTGCCAGCAGTTGGGGGTCGGGAGGAAAACTGTTTTTT. This translates into CASSWGSGGKLFF.

V gene TRBV6-6 combines with J gene TRBJ2-7; TRBD2 aligns across 9 bases. This CDR3 is built from 14 residues. Germline assignment: CDR1 MNHNY and CDR2 SVGAGI (reference sequence). The junction had 4 bases not matched to a gene; V was cut back by 5 bases and J by 2 bases. As DNA, the CDR3 is TGTGCCAGCAGTCCTGGCGGGAGGGCCTACGAGCAGTACTTC. Residues: CASSPGGRAYEQYF.

The chain is built from TRBV7-9 and TRBJ2-7, with D uncertain. Trimming took off 6 bases at V and 2 bases at J, with 14 bases between the two ends. Germline V gives CDR1 SEHNR, CDR2 FQNEAQ (reference sequence). This CDR3 contains 14 residues. The CDR3 loop is CASSRSGSPYEQYF. CDR3 coding DNA: TGTGCCAGCAGTCGGTCAGGATCCCCCTACGAGCAGTACTTC.

The genes are TRBV5-6 and TRBJ2-7; D possibly corresponds to TRBD2 (5 bases). Germline CDR1 is SGHDT and CDR2 is YYEEEE. Trimming pared 0 bases from V and 5 bases from J, leaving 12 bases between. The CDR3 totals 14 residues. Here the CDR3 reads CASSLAPGKHEQYF. CDR3 nucleotide sequence: TGTGCCAGCAGCTTGGCCCCGGGGAAACACGAGCAGTACTTC. Supplemented by reference TRBV5-6 and TRBJ2-7, the full variable domain reads DAGVTQSPTHLIKTRGQQVTLRCSPKSGHDTVSWYQQALGQGPQFIFQYYEEEERQRGNFPDRFSGHQFPNYSSELNVNALLLGDSALYLCASSLAPGKHEQYFGPGTRLTVT.

The chain combines TRBV6-5 with TRBJ1-1; D ambiguous. The V and J ends lost 2 bases and 3 bases respectively, with 1 base between them. Germline V lookup: CDR1 MNHEY, CDR2 SVGAGI. This CDR3 region has 11 residues. This CDR3 is CASSYDTEAFF. In DNA form, the CDR3 reads TGTGCCAGCAGTTACGACACTGAAGCTTTCTTT.

The rearrangement uses TRBV11-3 and TRBJ2-2; D is undetermined. Trimming pared 1 base from V and 4 bases from J, leaving 16 bases between. The germline V gene encodes CDR1 SGHNT and CDR2 YENEEA. The CDR3 runs to 17 residues. The CDR3 DNA reads TGTGCCAGCAGCTTAGTTGAGAAGACCTGGGGCACCGGGGAGCTGTTTTTT. Its protein product is CASSLVEKTWGTGELFF.

The chain joins TRBV18 to TRBJ1-3, with D possibly TRBD1 on 6 matching bases. Germline V gene sequence: CDR1 KGHSH, CDR2 LQKENI. V gave up 5 bases and J gave up 0 bases, with 8 bases separating them. The CDR3 runs 14 residues. The DNA of the CDR3 is TGTGCCAGCTCAGCGGACAGCTCTGGAAACACCATATATTTT. As protein: CASSADSSGNTIYF. The full variable domain, with the rest looked up from reference TRBV18 and TRBJ1-3, is NAGVMQNPRHLVRRRGQEARLRCSPMKGHSHVYWYRQLPEEGLKFMVYLQKENIIDESGMPKERFSAEFPKEGPSILRIQQVVRGDSAAYFCASSADSSGNTIYFGEGSWLTVV.

This chain joins TRBV11-1 and TRBJ2-3; D could derive from TRBD1 or TRBD2 (6 bases each). The germline CDR1 and CDR2 sequences are SGHAT and FQDESV (reference sequence). V was clipped by 6 bases and J by 2 bases, with 15 bases between them. CDR3 length: 15 amino acids. The CDR3 region has the DNA TGTGCCAGCAGTTTCGGGGGCGTAGACACAGATACGCAGTATTTT. Amino acids: CASSFGGVDTDTQYF.

V gene TRBV5-4 combines with J gene TRBJ2-7; D perhaps matches TRBD2 (5 bases). The CDR3 length is 16 residues. With 4 bases removed from V and 3 bases from J, the gap between germline ends came to 20 bases. In germline, CDR1 is SGHNT, CDR2 YYREEE (reference sequence). The CDR3 bases are TGTGCCAGCAGCCATCTCGGGAAGAATCCAGTCTACGAGCAGTACTTC. It specifies CASSHLGKNPVYEQYF.

The chain couples TRBV5-1 to TRBJ2-3, with D possibly TRBD2 on 5 matching bases. Per the germline V gene, CDR1 is SGHRS and CDR2 is YFSETQ. With 2 bases removed from V and 1 base from J, the gap between germline ends came to 8 bases. The CDR3 runs 14 residues. CDR3 coding DNA: TGCGCCAGCAGCTTTACCGGGGGCACAGATACGCAGTATTTT. This codes for CASSFTGGTDTQYF. Drawing the rest from reference TRBV5-1 and TRBJ2-3, the complete variable domain is KAGVTQTPRYLIKTRGQQVTLSCSPISGHRSVSWYQQTPGQGLQFLFEYFSETQRNKGNFPGRFSGRQFSNSRSEMNVSTLELGDSALYLCASSFTGGTDTQYFGPGTRLTVL.

This chain uses TRBV2 with TRBJ2-7; TRBD1 agrees at 11 bases. CDR1 and CDR2 (germline): SNHLY, FYNNEI. This CDR3 region has 13 residues. V gave up 9 bases and J gave up 3 bases; unmatched junction bases: 4. CDR3 amino acids: CASGTGGNYEQYF. The CDR3 DNA reads as TGTGCCAGTGGGACAGGGGGTAACTACGAGCAGTACTTC. Using reference TRBV2 and TRBJ2-7 for the parts outside the CDR3, the full variable domain is EPEVTQTPSHQVTQMGQEVILRCVPISNHLYFYWYRQILGQKVEFLVSFYNNEISEKSEIFDDQFSVERPDGSNFTLKIRSTKLEDSAMYFCASGTGGNYEQYFGPGTRLTVT.

This chain links TRBV21-1 with TRBJ1-2; TRBD1 is the table's D call and was not checked against the DNA. TRBV21-1 is shown as a pseudogene. The CDR3 is 14 residues long. CDR3 in amino acids: CASSRRTGIYGYTF. CDR3 coding DNA: TGTGCCAGCAGCAGACGGACAGGAATCTATGGCTACACCTTC.

This clone appeared a few times. This chain connects TRBV4-1 to TRBJ1-2, with D perhaps TRBD1 (5 bases). The CDR3 sequence is 14 residues long. The V gene's germline CDR1 is MGHRA and CDR2 YSYEKL. Trimming stripped 4 bases from V and 4 bases from J, with 13 bases between. The CDR3 is CASSPRGEAYGYTF. In DNA form, the CDR3 reads TGCGCCAGCAGCCCACGGGGGGAGGCCTATGGCTACACCTTC.

V usage is TRBV2 and J usage is TRBJ2-7, with D maybe TRBD1 (7 bases). Germline V CDR1 and CDR2: SNHLY, FYNNEI. V was trimmed by 4 bases and J by 4 bases, leaving 11 bases between them. The CDR3 length is 13 residues. CDR3 sequence reads: CASSVTGRYEQYF. The CDR3 region has the DNA TGTGCCAGCAGTGTGACAGGGAGGTACGAGCAGTACTTC.

The rearrangement uses TRBV30 and TRBJ1-1; D not resolved. Trimming took 3 bases from V and 4 from J, leaving 12 bases between them. The CDR3 sequence is 13 residues long. The germline gives CDR1 GTSNPN, CDR2 SVGIG (reference sequence). DNA for the CDR3: TGTGCCTGGAGAACCGACGGCGCCACTGAAGCTTTCTTT. This translates into CAWRTDGATEAFF.

The chain employs TRBV6-5 and TRBJ1-1; 8 nucleotides line up with TRBD1. There are 13 residues in the CDR3. V lost 2 bases to trimming and J lost 10 bases; unmatched junction nucleotides: 6. The germline CDR1 and CDR2 sequences are MNHEY and SVGAGI. The CDR3 here is CASSYGRGLAAFF. CDR3 bases: TGTGCCAGCAGTTACGGCAGGGGGCTGGCAGCTTTCTTT.

V is TRBV18 and J is TRBJ1-3; D possibly corresponds to TRBD1 (6 bases). This CDR3 comprises 15 residues. In germline, CDR1 is KGHSH, CDR2 LQKENI. The V gene lost 2 bases and the J gene lost 2 bases, with 10 bases spanning the gap. In DNA form, the CDR3 reads TGTGCCAGCTCACCATCTCCAGGGGCTGGAAACACCATATATTTT. Translating gives CASSPSPGAGNTIYF.

This chain connects TRBV5-1 to TRBJ2-1, with D uncertain. Deletions cut 0 bases from V and 5 bases from J, with 12 bases between. The germline V gene encodes CDR1 SGHRS and CDR2 YFSETQ. The CDR3 extends over 15 amino acids. The CDR3 nucleotides read TGCGCCAGCAGCTTGGGGCCCTCAGTGGACAATGAGCAGTTCTTC. Translation: CASSLGPSVDNEQFF.

The gene calls are TRBV10-3 and TRBJ2-3; 12 nucleotides match TRBD2. This CDR3 comprises 16 residues. V trimming: 11 bases; J trimming: 4 bases; junction bases outside the gene matches: 13. CDR1 ENHRY and CDR2 SYGVKD come from the germline V gene. CDR3 DNA: TGTGCCTCCCAAGGGGCTAGCGGGAGGGAGTCAGATACGCAGTATTTT. This sequence encodes CASQGASGRESDTQYF.

The V and J genes are TRBV27 and TRBJ2-7; 8 bases line up with TRBD1. CDR3 length: 14 residues. Germline-derived CDR1 and CDR2 are MNHEY and SMNVEV (reference sequence). Germline trimming cut 2 bases from V and 5 bases from J; bases unmatched to any gene: 5. The CDR3 region is CASSLQGAIHEQYF. CDR3 coding DNA: TGTGCCAGCAGTTTACAGGGGGCGATCCACGAGCAGTACTTC.

This chain joins TRBV28 and TRBJ1-1; maybe TRBD1 (6 bases). Germline CDR1 MDHEN, CDR2 SYDVKM. V lost 5 bases and J lost 5, with 15 bases in between. The CDR3 runs to 14 residues. The DNA for the CDR3 is TGTGCCAGCAGTCTCCCACTACAGGGAACTGAAGCTTTCTTT. This translates into CASSLPLQGTEAFF.

The chain combines TRBV4-1 with TRBJ2-5, with a possible D match to TRBD1 (6 bases). The DNA matches TRBJ2-7 better at its end, which makes the J call doubtful. The CDR3 sequence is 17 residues long. The germline CDR1 and CDR2 sequences are MGHRA and YSYEKL. CDR3 DNA: TGCGCCAGCAGTCCAAGTCCCCGGGACATCTTAGCCTACGAGCAGTACTTC. It is translated as CASSPSPRDILAYEQYF.

The V and J genes are TRBV10-3 and TRBJ2-5, with 8 bases identical to TRBD1. Germline CDR1 ENHRY, CDR2 SYGVKD. Trimming took 3 bases from V and 7 from J; bases not matched to a gene: 13. This CDR3 spans 16 amino acids. CDR3 loop: CAISEWSGTGSGTQYF. CDR3 sequence (DNA): TGTGCCATCAGTGAATGGTCCGGGACAGGCTCGGGGACCCAGTACTTC.

As for this clone: At the DNA level, this CDR3 is encoded by other sequences in the same sample as well. The V gene is TRBV9, the J gene TRBJ2-1, with 8 bases aligning to TRBD2. Trimming removed 3 bases from V and 3 bases from J; junction bases left unmatched: 5. This CDR3 region has 15 residues. Germline lookup yields CDR1 SGDLS and CDR2 YYNGEE. CDR3 sequence (DNA): TGTGCCAGCAGCGCGCGGGGGGCCGGCTACAATGAGCAGTTCTTC. Translated: CASSARGAGYNEQFF.

This clone was detected a few times. The rearrangement links TRBV10-3 to TRBJ1-6, with no clear D. The CDR3 spans 14 residues. Germline assignment: CDR1 ENHRY and CDR2 SYGVKD. V lost 3 bases and J lost 5, with 8 bases in between. The CDR3 DNA is TGTGCCATCAGTGAAGGGCGGGATAATTCACCCCTCCACTTT. It encodes CAISEGRDNSPLHF.

This chain links TRBV10-3 with TRBJ2-5; no firm D call. Germline CDR1 ENHRY, CDR2 SYGVKD. V was clipped by 6 bases and J by 2 bases, with 4 bases between them. The CDR3 totals 11 residues. Here the CDR3 DNA reads TGTGCCATCAGGATGCAAGAGACCCAGTACTTC. It codes for CAIRMQETQYF.